One sample yielded the 24 T cell receptor beta chains listed below, sequenced in a study of blood T cell repertoires in COVID-19. Profiled with immunoSEQ multiplex PCR; TCRdb holds only in-frame clones, not every one. The sample has 55,000 to 60,000 clones, more than 70% seen once; the top ten hold roughly 4.5%. Sequencing used peripheral blood. Receptors originate from a man aged 35 to 55 with active COVID-19.

This sequence joins TRBV7-9 and TRBJ2-5, with D tentatively TRBD1 (6 bases). The CDR3 is 15 residues long. The V gene's germline CDR1 is SEHNR and CDR2 FQNEAQ (reference sequence). V was clipped by 4 bases and J by 1 base, with 13 bases between them. The CDR3: CASSSQRTAQETQYF. Here the CDR3 DNA reads TGTGCCAGCAGCTCCCAAAGGACAGCCCAAGAGACCCAGTACTTC.

V is TRBV3-1 (or the pseudogene TRBV3-2) and J is TRBJ2-7; a weak D match, TRBD2 (5 bases). The CDR3 is 16 residues long. Germline V lookup: CDR1 LGHDT, CDR2 YNNKEL (reference sequence). Trimming took off 0 bases at V and 2 bases at J, with 14 bases between the two ends. The CDR3 sequence is CASSQDRNTRAYEQYF. As DNA, the CDR3 is TGTGCCAGCAGCCAAGATCGGAACACGCGGGCCTACGAGCAGTACTTC.

The genes are TRBV24-1 and TRBJ2-1, with D tentatively TRBD2 (5 bases). Germline lookup yields CDR1 KGHDR and CDR2 SFDVKD. The CDR3 spans 13 residues. V shed 6 bases and J shed 4 bases, with 9 bases lying between them. CDR3 DNA sequence: TGTGCCACCAGTCGGGGATCATACAATGAGCAGTTCTTC. It codes for CATSRGSYNEQFF.

This chain connects TRBV19 to TRBJ2-1; D may be TRBD2 (6 bases). This CDR3 has 17 residues. V lost 4 bases to trimming and J lost 7 bases, with 23 bases between them. Germline loops: CDR1 LNHDA, CDR2 SQIVND (reference sequence). CDR3 residues: CASSKNGRLEPSNEQFF. CDR3 sequence (DNA): TGTGCCAGTAGTAAAAACGGCCGACTAGAACCATCAAATGAGCAGTTCTTC.

V is TRBV9 and J is TRBJ2-7; 9 bases fit TRBD1. Germline V gives CDR1 SGDLS, CDR2 YYNGEE. V shed 4 bases and J 4 bases; nucleotides not matched to a gene: 9. This CDR3 is 15 amino acids long. The CDR3 loop reads CASSPRGQGVYEQYF. The CDR3 nucleotides are TGTGCCAGCAGCCCCCGGGGACAGGGAGTATACGAGCAGTACTTC.

The CDR3 sequence is CASLHSGSSYNEQFF. The DNA for the CDR3 is TGTGCCAGCCTGCATAGCGGGAGTTCGTACAATGAGCAGTTCTTC. The rearrangement uses TRBV18 and TRBJ2-1; 9 nucleotides line up with TRBD2. This CDR3 has 15 amino acids. Germline V gene data show CDR1 as KGHSH and CDR2 as LQKENI. V gave up 8 bases and J gave up 4 bases; unmatched junction bases: 9.

The chain is built from TRBV12-3 or TRBV12-4 and TRBJ1-5; D is undetermined. The CDR3 consists of 12 residues. Trimming removed 8 bases at V and 4 bases at J, with 9 bases between. CDR3 DNA: TGTGCCAGCTGTATCGGGAATCAGCCCCAGCATTTT. This translates into CASCIGNQPQHF.

This clone has more than one count but fewer than ten. The chain combines TRBV28 with TRBJ1-2; D remains unclear. V lost 7 bases and J lost 5, with 23 bases in between. Germline V gene sequence: CDR1 MDHEN, CDR2 SYDVKM. The CDR3 is 16 amino acids. The CDR3 DNA follows: TGTGCCAGCACCCCAATCGGGGTCCCAAGTTTGTATGGCTACACCTTC. Protein sequence: CASTPIGVPSLYGYTF.

The chain combines TRBV30 with TRBJ1-1; 8 nucleotides agree with TRBD1. The V and J ends lost 1 base and 3 bases, in that order; junction bases with no gene match: 1. Germline V gene sequence: CDR1 GTSNPN, CDR2 SVGIG (reference sequence). The CDR3 runs 13 residues. CDR3 amino acids: CAWSAQGDTEAFF. The CDR3 nucleotides are TGTGCCTGGAGTGCACAGGGGGACACTGAAGCTTTCTTT. Supplemented by reference TRBV30 and TRBJ1-1, the full variable domain reads SQTIHQWPATLVQPVGSPLSLECTVEGTSNPNLYWYRQAAGRGLQLLFYSVGIGQISSEVPQNLSASRPQDRQFILSSKKLLLSDSGFYLCAWSAQGDTEAFFGQGTRLTVV.

This rearrangement joins TRBV18 to TRBJ1-2; 9 bases are a match to TRBD1. The CDR3 sequence is 16 residues long. V shed 3 bases and J 2 bases; nucleotides not matched to a gene: 7. Per germline, CDR1 KGHSH and CDR2 LQKENI. The CDR3 bases are TGTGCCAGCTCACCCGTTACAGGGGGCCTAAACTATGGCTACACCTTC. Protein sequence: CASSPVTGGLNYGYTF.

The chain combines TRBV2 with TRBJ2-5; D may be TRBD1 (5 bases). V was shortened by 7 bases and J by 5 bases, with 11 bases between the two germline ends. CDR1 SNHLY and CDR2 FYNNEI come from the germline V gene. This CDR3 has 12 residues. The CDR3 loop reads CASTQGGETQYF. DNA for the CDR3: TGTGCCAGCACCCAGGGTGGGGAGACCCAGTACTTC.

The chain uses TRBV19 and TRBJ2-1; 7 bases fit TRBD1. CDR1 is LNHDA, CDR2 SQIVND, per germline (reference sequence). This CDR3 is built from 14 residues. V was clipped by 9 bases and J by 1 base; unmatched bases: 6. CDR3 bases: TGTGCCAGCGGGGTGACAGGGTCCTACAATGAGCAGTTCTTC. This gives the protein CASGVTGSYNEQFF.

V is TRBV6-1 and J is TRBJ2-7; 13 bases match TRBD2. This CDR3 has 17 residues. V gave up 3 bases and J gave up 5 bases; unmatched junction bases: 10. Germline CDR1 is MNHNS and CDR2 is SASEGT. CDR3: CASSERGRTSGRNEQYF. In DNA, the CDR3 is TGTGCCAGCAGTGAGAGGGGGAGGACTAGCGGGAGAAACGAGCAGTACTTC.

This clone was counted between two and nine times. The genes are TRBV4-1 and TRBJ2-3; D unresolved. This CDR3 is 14 amino acids long. Germline CDR1 and CDR2: MGHRA and YSYEKL. V lost 7 bases and J 2 bases, leaving 13 bases between the germline ends. This CDR3 reads CASTPVAFTDTQYF. For the CDR3, the DNA is TGCGCCAGCACCCCGGTAGCCTTCACAGATACGCAGTATTTT.

CDR3 in amino acids: CASSLWRDTQYF. The CDR3 DNA follows: TGTGCCAGCAGTTTATGGCGGGATACGCAGTATTTT. The chain joins TRBV28 to TRBJ2-3; D is undetermined. CDR1 and CDR2 (germline): MDHEN, SYDVKM. The CDR3 loop spans 12 amino acids. V was pared by 0 bases and J by 6 bases, with 4 bases between.

This sequence joins TRBV7-9 and TRBJ1-4; 7 bases are a match to TRBD1. The CDR3 runs to 14 residues. Trimming at V came to 5 bases and at J to 6 bases, leaving 6 bases not matched to a gene. In germline, CDR1 is SEHNR, CDR2 FQNEAQ (reference sequence). CDR3 loop: CASSERQGYEKLFF. The CDR3 bases are TGTGCCAGCAGCGAAAGACAGGGATATGAAAAACTGTTTTTT.

This chain links TRBV7-9 with TRBJ1-4, with a weak D call TRBD1 (5 bases). This CDR3 region has 16 residues. Trimming shortened V by 4 bases and J by 0 bases, and 12 bases separated the two germline ends. From germline, CDR1 is SEHNR and CDR2 FQNEAQ (reference sequence). The CDR3 sequence is CASSWGSTATNEKLFF. CDR3 bases: TGTGCCAGCAGCTGGGGCTCGACAGCAACTAATGAAAAACTGTTTTTT.

The chain couples TRBV12-3 or TRBV12-4 to TRBJ1-6, with D possibly TRBD1 on 5 matching bases. The CDR3 runs 13 residues. The V gene lost 3 bases and the J gene lost 5 bases, with 5 bases spanning the gap. The DNA of the CDR3 is TGTGCCAGCAGTTTGACAGATAATTCACCCCTCCACTTT. It translates to CASSLTDNSPLHF.

This clone turned up a few times. The gene calls are TRBV9 and TRBJ2-1; 8 nucleotides match TRBD1. The CDR3 is 14 residues long. Germline V gives CDR1 SGDLS, CDR2 YYNGEE. The V gene end was trimmed by 3 bases and the J gene end by 7 bases; junction bases not matched to a gene: 6. Written as DNA, the CDR3 is TGTGCCAGCAGCGACCGGGACAGGCCTAATGAGCAGTTCTTC. Its translation: CASSDRDRPNEQFF. The complete variable domain, with remaining parts taken from reference TRBV9 and TRBJ2-1, reads DSGVTQTPKHLITATGQRVTLRCSPRSGDLSVYWYQQSLDQGLQFLIQYYNGEERAKGNILERFSAQQFPDLHSELNLSSLELGDSALYFCASSDRDRPNEQFFGPGTRLTVL.

The rearrangement joins TRBV27 to TRBJ2-7, with 10 positions matching TRBD2. The CDR3 has 16 residues. V lost 6 bases to trimming and J lost 3 bases; unmatched junction nucleotides: 11. Germline CDR1 and CDR2: MNHEY and SMNVEV (reference sequence). DNA of the CDR3: TGTGCCAGCAGCCGACTAGCGGGCGTGGGATTCTACGAGCAGTACTTC. Translating gives CASSRLAGVGFYEQYF.

The rearrangement uses TRBV13 and TRBJ2-7, with 8 bases lining up with TRBD2. CDR3 size: 15 residues. V lost 5 bases, J lost 6 bases, and 12 bases stayed unmatched. From germline, CDR1 is PRHDT and CDR2 FYEKMQ (reference sequence). The DNA of the CDR3 is TGTGCCAGCAGCCAAAGCGGGAGCTGGAAACGCGAGCAGTACTTC. Amino acid sequence: CASSQSGSWKREQYF. Variable domain in full (rest from reference TRBV13 and TRBJ2-7): AAGVIQSPRHLIKEKRETATLKCYPIPRHDTVYWYQQGPGQDPQFLISFYEKMQSDKGSIPDRFSAQQFSDYHSELNMSSLELGDSALYFCASSQSGSWKREQYFGPGTRLTVT.

The chain uses TRBV5-8 and TRBJ1-5; weak D call: TRBD1 (6 bases). This CDR3 comprises 17 residues. Germline V lookup: CDR1 SGHTS, CDR2 YDEGEE. Between the trimmed V and J ends, which lost 0 bases and 0 bases, there was a span of 13 bases. The DNA of the CDR3 is TGTGCCAGCAGCTTGGGGACAGTGAGTTATAGCAATCAGCCCCAGCATTTT. Amino acids: CASSLGTVSYSNQPQHF.

The chain employs TRBV24-1 and TRBJ2-1, with 11 bases lining up with TRBD2. CDR1 KGHDR and CDR2 SFDVKD come from the germline V gene. The CDR3 length is 18 residues. V lost 3 bases and J lost 3; bases outside the gene matches: 9. The CDR3 here is CATSDGLRGLADYNEQFF. DNA of the CDR3: TGTGCCACCAGTGATGGTCTACGGGGACTAGCGGACTACAATGAGCAGTTCTTC.

This clone was detected a few times. The chain has TRBV10-3 and TRBJ2-2; TRBD1 aligns across 10 bases. With V trimmed by 2 bases and J by 7 bases, 4 bases remained unmatched. CDR3 length: 15 residues. Germline V lookup: CDR1 ENHRY, CDR2 SYGVKD. The CDR3: CAISEDGQGGGELFF. The CDR3 DNA reads TGTGCCATCAGTGAGGATGGACAGGGGGGCGGGGAGCTGTTTTTT.